This is a list of T cell receptor beta chains from one sample in a study of T cells in Graves' hyperthyroidism and ophthalmopathy. In TCRdb, the multiplex PCR reads were re-called with MiXCR into one record per CDR3 protein. The repertoire holds hundreds of thousands of distinct CDR3 sequences, with about two fifths as singletons. The sample taken for sequencing was blood. These receptors were obtained from a young man with Graves' hyperthyroidism. CDR3s include the opening cysteine and the closing phenylalanine or tryptophan. D genes are given only for firm matches. The listing skips clone size in some rows; elsewhere it reads once, few, many or a size class.

J	V	D	size	CDR3	DNA
TRBJ1-1	TRBV19	NA	NA	CTSSPKGLNTEAFF	TGTACCAGTAGTCCCAAGGGGCTGAACACTGAAGCTTTCTTT
TRBJ1-1	TRBV27	NA	few	CASSPIREEAFF	TGTGCCAGCAGCCCCATCAGGGAAGAAGCTTTCTTT
TRBJ2-7	TRBV9	TRBD2	NA	CASSPGGGVLGEQYF	TGTGCCAGCAGCCCGGGGGGGGGTGTCCTCGGGGAGCAGTACTTC
TRBJ1-1	TRBV29-1	TRBD1	many	CSVEPWDSEAFF	TGCAGCGTTGAACCTTGGGACAGTGAAGCTTTCTTT
TRBJ2-2	TRBV9	TRBD2	NA	CASTPTSGDTGELFF	TGTGCCAGCACCCCGACTAGCGGGGACACCGGGGAGCTGTTTTTT
TRBJ2-2	TRBV15	NA	many	CATSRVGFGTGELFF	TGTGCCACCAGCAGAGTAGGGTTTGGCACCGGGGAGCTGTTTTTT
TRBJ2-7	TRBV5-4	NA	NA	CASSLATRAEQYF	TGTGCCAGCAGCTTGGCAACCCGGGCCGAGCAGTACTTC
TRBJ1-6	TRBV20-1	NA	many	CSASAGSGAGNSPLHF	TGCAGTGCTAGTGCCGGGTCAGGAGCCGGGAATTCACCCCTCCACTTT
TRBJ2-7	TRBV10-2	NA	many	CASSAGRLGEQYF	TGCGCCAGCAGTGCCGGACGGCTTGGCGAGCAGTACTTC
TRBJ1-3	TRBV5-1	NA	few	CASSLEDATSGNTIYF	TGCGCCAGCAGCTTGGAGGACGCAACCTCTGGAAACACCATATATTTT
TRBJ1-2	TRBV20-1	NA	many	CSASVSGTMGGYTF	TGCAGTGCTAGTGTGTCCGGGACAATGGGTGGCTACACCTTC
TRBJ1-5	TRBV24-1	NA	NA	CATSEQDGKNNQPQHF	TGTGCCACCAGTGAACAGGACGGGAAAAACAATCAGCCCCAGCATTTT
TRBJ2-7	TRBV25-1	TRBD2	once	CASFPGLAVPEQYF	TGTGCAAGCTTTCCGGGACTAGCTGTCCCCGAGCAGTACTTC
TRBJ2-5	TRBV7-9	NA	NA	CASSLLGDQETQYF	TGTGCCAGCTCACTTCTGGGGGACCAAGAGACCCAGTACTTC
TRBJ1-5	TRBV10-3	NA	once	CASSGEGGGNQPQHF	TGTGCCAGCAGTGGGGAGGGGGGGGGCAATCAGCCCCAGCATTTT
TRBJ2-2	TRBV19	NA	NA	CASSPLDTYTGELFF	TGTGCCAGTAGTCCTCTAGACACCTACACCGGGGAGCTGTTTTTT
TRBJ1-2	TRBV19	NA	few	CASSATGTGLYFWTF	TGTGCCAGTAGTGCCACCGGGACGGGCTTATATTTTTGGACCTTC
TRBJ2-7	TRBV6-5	TRBD2	NA	CASSKSDGAGGHEQYF	TGTGCCAGCAGTAAATCGGATGGAGCGGGAGGGCACGAGCAGTACTTC
TRBJ2-2	TRBV7-9	NA	few	CASTAPGVTGELFF	TGTGCCAGCACCGCTCCCGGGGTTACCGGGGAGCTGTTTTTT
TRBJ2-7	TRBV20-1	NA	many	CSARYNRYEQYF	TGCAGTGCTAGGTATAATAGATACGAGCAGTACTTC
TRBJ1-1	TRBV12-3/TRBV12-4	NA	NA	CASSWTVITEAFF	TGTGCCAGCAGTTGGACAGTTATCACTGAAGCTTTCTTT
TRBJ2-2	TRBV12-3/TRBV12-4	TRBD2	NA	CASSLILAGGLTGELFF	TGTGCCAGCAGTTTAATCCTAGCGGGAGGTTTAACCGGGGAGCTGTTTTTT
TRBJ1-1	TRBV5-1	NA	NA	CASDPDQGTNTEAFF	TGCGCCAGCGATCCGGACCAGGGAACGAACACTGAAGCTTTCTTT
TRBJ2-7	TRBV4-2	NA	NA	CASSQAEEQYF	TGTGCCAGCAGCCAAGCGGAGGAGCAGTACTTC
TRBJ2-7	TRBV14	NA	few	CASSPRDTIFSYEQYF	TGTGCCAGCAGCCCGAGGGACACAATATTCTCCTACGAGCAGTACTTC
TRBJ2-7	TRBV2	NA	few	CASSATLSGLSYEGQYF	TGTGCCAGCAGCGCGACGCTATCCGGACTATCATACGAGGGGCAGTACTTC
TRBJ1-5	TRBV7-4	NA	NA	CASSPPEGTSNQPQHF	TGTGCCAGCTCACCACCCGAGGGCACGAGCAATCAGCCCCAGCATTTT